The present entry profiles one TCR beta chain with its context. Its antigen is not known. A second about 7 to 12 cycle PCR used barcoded and J-beta primers. From the 5' RACE reads, TCRdb called clonotypes with MiXCR, one entry per CDR3 protein. This table has about 2 million distinct CDR3 sequences, about 50% appearing once. The record originates from a study of blood T cells in healthy people across ages. The study, taken as a whole, reports: Unknown CMV status may confound age-related changes in expanded clones.

Trimming stripped 2 bases from V and 8 bases from J, with 13 bases between. The CDR3 runs 14 residues. Germline CDR1 is MNHEY and CDR2 is SMNVEV (reference sequence). Sequenced sample: blood. The chain links TRBV27 to TRBJ2-1; D is perhaps TRBD2 (5 bases). The sequence was obtained from a woman in her 40s in good health. CDR3 DNA: TGTGCCAGCAGTTTAGGGAGCAACTGGGATGAGCAGTTCTTC. Translated: CASSLGSNWDEQFF.